One T cell receptor (beta chain) is described in this entry. Its antigen is currently not known. The sample holds no much larger clone one base away, and base qualities are not on file. Every donor was a healthy Caucasian. Three pairs of female monozygotic twins, all aged roughly 18 to 29 years, were included in the twin cohort. Positive isolation kits from Invitrogen were used to isolate the CD4+ and CD8+ T cell populations. Germline trimming: 6 bases from V, 6 bases from J; junction bases outside gene matches: 4. Including the terminal cysteine and phenylalanine, the CDR3 comprises 14 residues. The retained sequence is limited to the CDR3, 42 bases, with the frame set at the first base. The CDR1 and CDR2 encoded by the germline V gene (reference sequence) are SEHNR and FQNEAQ. This entry belongs to a study of identical twins (TCRdb year 2016). Looking at the study overall: TCR alpha and beta repertoires from monozygotic twins, unrelated adults of various ages and cord blood were deep-sequenced to test whether fetal clonotypes persist. Replicate twin experiments were performed at different times using different library preparation protocols to rule out contamination. What the research found in general, with its limitations: Excess twin sharing in beta out-of-frame sequences was weaker because fewer shared sequences lowered the signal-to-noise ratio. Abundant cord blood beta clonotypes had fewer insertions, young adult naive repertoires showed a similar but weaker trend, and memory repertoires showed no such trend. Zero-insertion analyses could be partly confounded by invariant T cells such as MAIT and iNKT, although diverse VJ usage argued against such confounding for most clonotypes. In monozygotic twins, recombination models systematically underestimated out-of-frame TCR alpha sharing, but the models matched the sharing seen between unrelated individuals. Compared with coincidental sharing between unrelated individuals, out-of-frame TCR alpha sequences shared between twins had an excess of sequences with low generation probability. Because the same donors could not be followed over many years, conclusions were based on cross-sectional statistical analysis.

The receptor library was made with 5' RACE. TCRdb records Illumina HiSeq 2000 as the sequencer. A universal primer binding site was introduced by template switching, and a unique molecular identifier was present in the final cDNA, enabling accurate counting of TCR cDNA molecules. Specific primers in the conserved constant-segment region were used to synthesize first-strand cDNA for TCR alpha and beta chains. Each cDNA library was double barcoded, with a SMART-Mk sample barcode plus Illumina barcodes, to control for contamination. Two successive PCR steps introduced TruSeq adapter sequences along with Illumina sample barcodes. Sequencing of the TCR alpha and beta cDNA libraries was done on the Illumina HiSeq platform using custom primers. In the source study's methods: MiGEC processed the raw reads to extract unique molecular identifiers, while MiXCR was used to determine the CDR3 positions. Recombination models were inferred per individual with the repgenHMM and IGoR tools using an EM algorithm. Shared clonotype analysis was performed with the tcR package in R, normalizing sharing by the product of cloneset sizes. Out-of-frame nonproductive sequences were analyzed to study raw recombination free of thymic and clonal selection effects. Using fastp at Q25 and MiXCR, TCRdb reprocessed the public reads and kept productive beta chains. Each CDR3 protein appears once, grouped with its most common genes and DNA. These V and J calls originate from TCRdb's pipeline instead of the authors' own analysis. This sample is represented by about 500,000 distinct CDR3 sequences; roughly 13% of them were singletons. The ten largest clones add up to about 0.97% of the sample.

The sample was also reused in another study, on yellow fever vaccine responses in identical twins. That second report states: The T cell response to vaccination in identical twins was reported by the authors to appear partly convergent and partly personalized. The study precisely tracked vaccine-responding T cell clones in identical twins.

This chain is built from TRBV7-9 and TRBJ2-2; 10 bases in the middle match TRBD1. The specimen sequenced was CD4+ T cells sorted from blood. This sequence was found in a woman aged 18-29 years in good health. The nucleotide sequence is TGTGCCAGCAGACGACAGGGGGCATCCGGGGAGCTGTTTTTT. The resulting protein is CASRRQGASGELFF.